Detailed here is one T cell receptor beta chain. Its antigen is not identified. The CDR3 totals 15 residues. V lost 5 bases and J lost 7, with 17 bases in between. Germline values: CDR1 SEHNR, CDR2 FQNEAQ (reference sequence). TCRdb passed the 5' RACE reads through MiXCR, listing each CDR3 protein once. The sample lists about 540,000 distinct CDR3 sequences, more than 9.5% occurring once. This record comes from a study of CD8 T cells in ankylosing spondylitis. Study-wide results and limits: Reportedly, disease-linked clones are significantly enriched in ankylosing spondylitis patients' matched synovial fluid. One TCR beta motif, made up of eight or nine highly homologous variants, appeared characteristic of ankylosing spondylitis blood.

The sequence was collected from a male donor with ankylosing spondylitis. This chain links TRBV7-9 with TRBJ2-2; D is tentatively TRBD1 or TRBD2 (5 bases each). The sample was blood, either unsorted or a sorted T cell fraction (not recorded which). In DNA, the CDR3 is TGTGCCAGCAGCCCGAAGGGACCCCAGGGCGGGGAGCTGTTTTTT. Residues: CASSPKGPQGGELFF.